The TCR beta chain described here comes from a study of T-cell reconstitution after alpha-beta-depleted transplantation in children. The CDR3 is 15 residues long. The germline gives CDR1 SGHKS, CDR2 YYEKEE (reference sequence). V was pared by 0 bases and J by 3 bases, with 13 bases between. Study outcomes and limitations: A year post-transplant, T-cell counts and diversity derived mostly from newly produced T cells. By about two months after transplant, alpha-beta T cells reportedly arose from several hundred graft clones that had expanded. Diversity of TCRbeta at day 60 was high in some patients, arising from surviving recipient T cells and thymic progenitors.

Unique molecular identifiers were incorporated during preparation of the TCRbeta library. TCRdb used MiXCR to reprocess the PCR reads, holding one entry per CDR3 protein. The sample records about 870,000 distinct CDR3 sequences, around 15% being singletons. As regards this clonotype: The antigen is not known.

The sequence was obtained from a male patient younger than 18 who had a stem cell transplant for acute lymphoblastic leukemia, so the T cells may come from the graft donor. The V call is TRBV5-5, the J call TRBJ2-7; possible D gene TRBD2, 6 bases. The sequenced sample was PBMCs, mostly from graft donor cells, obtained 360 days after TCRalphabeta/CD19-depleted stem cell transplant. CDR3 amino acids: CASSLDGTDRYEQYF. The CDR3 bases are TGTGCCAGCAGCTTGGATGGGACTGATCGCTACGAGCAGTACTTC.